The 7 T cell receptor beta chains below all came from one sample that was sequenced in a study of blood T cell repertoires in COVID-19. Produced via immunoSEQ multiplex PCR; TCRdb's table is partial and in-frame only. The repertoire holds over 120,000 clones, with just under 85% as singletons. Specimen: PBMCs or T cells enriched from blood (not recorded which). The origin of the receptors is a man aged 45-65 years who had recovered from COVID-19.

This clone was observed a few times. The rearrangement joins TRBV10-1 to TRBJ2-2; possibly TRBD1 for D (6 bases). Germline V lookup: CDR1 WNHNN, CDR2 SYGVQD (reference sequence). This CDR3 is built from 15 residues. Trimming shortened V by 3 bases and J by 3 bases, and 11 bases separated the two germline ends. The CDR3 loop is CASSDESGDTGELFF. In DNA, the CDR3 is TGCGCCAGCAGTGACGAATCAGGGGACACCGGGGAGCTGTTTTTT.

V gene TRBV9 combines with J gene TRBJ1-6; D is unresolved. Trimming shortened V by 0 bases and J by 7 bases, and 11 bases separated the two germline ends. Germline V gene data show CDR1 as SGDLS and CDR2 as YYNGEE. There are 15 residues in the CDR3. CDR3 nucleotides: TGTGCCAGCAGCGTAGGGGGAGCGTCGAATTCACCCCTCCACTTT. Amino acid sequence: CASSVGGASNSPLHF.

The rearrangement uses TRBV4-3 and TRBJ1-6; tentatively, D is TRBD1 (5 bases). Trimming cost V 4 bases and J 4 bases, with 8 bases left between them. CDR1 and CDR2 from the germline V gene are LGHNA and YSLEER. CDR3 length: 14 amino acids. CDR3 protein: CASSPGLYNSPLHF. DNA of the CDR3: TGCGCCAGCAGCCCGGGACTGTATAATTCACCCCTCCACTTT.

CDR3 in amino acids: CTSSPKRRGDQETQYF. For the CDR3, the DNA is TGCACCAGCAGCCCGAAAAGACGGGGGGATCAAGAGACCCAGTACTTC. V gene TRBV1 combines with J gene TRBJ2-5; TRBD2, the table's D call, lacks a check against the DNA. TRBV1 is assigned pseudogene status. The CDR3 spans 16 residues.

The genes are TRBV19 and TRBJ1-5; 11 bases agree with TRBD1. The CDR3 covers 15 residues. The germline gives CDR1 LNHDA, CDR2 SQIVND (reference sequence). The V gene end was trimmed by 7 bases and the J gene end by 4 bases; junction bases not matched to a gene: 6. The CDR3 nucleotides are TGTGCCAGTACCGTGGACAGGGGGCAGAATCAGCCCCAGCATTTT. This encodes CASTVDRGQNQPQHF.

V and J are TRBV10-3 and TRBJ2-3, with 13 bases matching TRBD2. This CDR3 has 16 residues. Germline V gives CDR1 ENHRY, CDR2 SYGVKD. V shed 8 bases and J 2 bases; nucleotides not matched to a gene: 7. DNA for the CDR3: TGTGCCATCCGGACTAGCGGGGGTTCCATCACAGATACGCAGTATTTT. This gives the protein CAIRTSGGSITDTQYF.

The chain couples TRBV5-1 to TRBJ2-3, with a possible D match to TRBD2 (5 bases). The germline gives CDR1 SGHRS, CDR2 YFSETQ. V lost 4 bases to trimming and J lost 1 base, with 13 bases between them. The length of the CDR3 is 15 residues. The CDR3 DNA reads TGCGCCAGCAGCACTCGAAGCGGTGGCACAGATACGCAGTATTTT. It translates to CASSTRSGGTDTQYF.